The 32 T cell receptor beta chains below all came from one sample that was sequenced in a study of blood T cell repertoires in COVID-19. Profiled with immunoSEQ multiplex PCR; TCRdb holds only in-frame clones, not every one. Of under 120,000 clones detected, about 75% appear once; the ten largest clones hold about 6%. The sequencing input was peripheral blood. The receptors stem from an elderly man with acute or convalescent COVID-19.

This chain links TRBV10-3 with TRBJ1-1; no clear D. This CDR3 region has 13 residues. Germline V gene sequence: CDR1 ENHRY, CDR2 SYGVKD. V lost 6 bases, J lost 8 bases, and 16 bases lay in between. The CDR3 sequence is CAIRAPGLMEAFF. The DNA for the CDR3 is TGTGCCATCAGGGCCCCGGGGTTAATGGAAGCTTTCTTT.

The chain carries TRBV5-1 and TRBJ1-4, with 10 bases matching TRBD1. This CDR3 spans 14 amino acids. V was clipped by 3 bases and J by 8 bases; unmatched bases: 4. CDR1 SGHRS and CDR2 YFSETQ come from the germline V gene. CDR3 protein: CASSSGQGREKLFF. For the CDR3, the DNA is TGCGCCAGCAGCTCGGGACAGGGGCGGGAAAAACTGTTTTTT.

CDR3 in amino acids: CASSPLPYEQYF. The CDR3 region has the DNA TGTGCCAGCAGCCCCCTCCCCTACGAGCAGTACTTC. The gene calls are TRBV7-9 and TRBJ2-7; D call uncertain. The CDR3 sequence is 12 residues long. Trimming shortened V by 5 bases and J by 2 bases, and 7 bases separated the two germline ends. Germline V gives CDR1 SEHNR, CDR2 FQNEAQ (reference sequence).

This clone occurred a few times. The chain combines TRBV6-5 with TRBJ2-5; the D gene is possibly TRBD1 (5 bases). The V gene lost 6 bases and the J gene lost 2 bases, with 10 bases spanning the gap. This CDR3 has 13 amino acids. Germline V gene sequence: CDR1 MNHEY, CDR2 SVGAGI. CDR3 sequence (DNA): TGTGCCAGCAGAACCCGACAGCAAGAGACCCAGTACTTC. Translation gives CASRTRQQETQYF.

This clone was seen only a few times. V and J are TRBV2 and TRBJ2-3, with D maybe TRBD1 (6 bases). Germline CDR1 is SNHLY and CDR2 is FYNNEI. With 6 bases removed from V and 1 base from J, the gap between germline ends came to 14 bases. CDR3 length: 15 amino acids. The chain's CDR3 is CASSLQGWGTDTQYF. The CDR3 DNA reads as TGTGCCAGCAGCCTACAGGGTTGGGGCACAGATACGCAGTATTTT.

V is TRBV6-4 and J is TRBJ1-2; the D gene is possibly TRBD1 (5 bases). The length of the CDR3 is 13 residues. Germline assignment: CDR1 MRHNA and CDR2 SNTAGT. V was cut by 4 bases and J by 4 bases, with 10 bases left in between. Here the CDR3 DNA reads TGTGCCAGCAGTGTAGACAGTAGCTATGGCTACACCTTC. Amino acid sequence: CASSVDSSYGYTF.

The CDR3 region is CATSNGFQETQYF. The CDR3 DNA reads as TGTGCCACCAGCAACGGGTTTCAAGAGACCCAGTACTTC. The V and J genes are TRBV15 and TRBJ2-5; D is ambiguous. The V gene lost 4 bases and the J gene lost 2 bases, with 8 bases spanning the gap. This CDR3 is built from 13 residues. Germline V CDR1 and CDR2: LNHNV, YYDKDF (reference sequence).

This chain joins TRBV11-2 and TRBJ1-1; a possible D gene is TRBD1 (5 bases). V lost 6 bases, J lost 2 bases, and 13 bases lay in between. Germline V gene data show CDR1 as SGHAT and CDR2 as FQNNGV. There are 14 residues in the CDR3. CDR3 loop: CASRLGGVNTEAFF. The CDR3 DNA follows: TGTGCCAGCAGACTGGGGGGGGTTAACACTGAAGCTTTCTTT.

The chain has TRBV28 and TRBJ2-2; TRBD1 agrees at 7 bases. The V gene's germline CDR1 is MDHEN and CDR2 SYDVKM. The V gene end was trimmed by 7 bases and the J gene end by 4 bases; junction bases not matched to a gene: 9. This CDR3 spans 15 amino acids. For the CDR3, the DNA is TGTGCCAGCAAACGACAGGGACGGATCACCGGGGAGCTGTTTTTT. This translates into CASKRQGRITGELFF. Supplemented by reference TRBV28 and TRBJ2-2, the full variable domain reads DVKVTQSSRYLVKRTGEKVFLECVQDMDHENMFWYRQDPGLGLRLIYFSYDVKMKEKGDIPEGYSVSREKKERFSLILESASTNQTSMYLCASKRQGRITGELFFGEGSRLTVL.

The chain employs TRBV7-2 and TRBJ1-4; perhaps TRBD1 as D (5 bases). The CDR3 spans 15 residues. CDR1 is SGHTA and CDR2 is FQGNSA in the germline V gene. Trimming removed 5 bases at V and 10 bases at J, with 20 bases between. CDR3 DNA sequence: TGTGCCAGCAGCCCTCTCGGGACTACCAGCGGAAAACTGTTTTTT. Translation gives CASSPLGTTSGKLFF.

The V gene is TRBV28, the J gene TRBJ1-1; 10 bases are a match to TRBD1. There are 15 residues in the CDR3. Germline lookup yields CDR1 MDHEN and CDR2 SYDVKM. The J segment lost 4 bases and the V segment lost 4 bases, leaving 6 bases of the junction unmatched. DNA for the CDR3: TGTGCCAGCAGTTGGACGGGACAGGGGAGCACTGAAGCTTTCTTT. Amino acid sequence: CASSWTGQGSTEAFF. Using reference TRBV28 and TRBJ1-1 for the parts outside the CDR3, the full variable domain is DVKVTQSSRYLVKRTGEKVFLECVQDMDHENMFWYRQDPGLGLRLIYFSYDVKMKEKGDIPEGYSVSREKKERFSLILESASTNQTSMYLCASSWTGQGSTEAFFGQGTRLTVV.

The chain carries TRBV7-2 and TRBJ2-6, with D perhaps TRBD2 (5 bases). Germline CDR1 and CDR2: SGHTA and FQGNSA. V gave up 2 bases and J gave up 4 bases, with 12 bases separating them. The CDR3 has 16 residues. The chain's CDR3 is CASSLMGSAGANVLTF. CDR3 sequence (DNA): TGTGCCAGCAGCTTAATGGGGAGTGCAGGGGCCAACGTCCTGACTTTC.

A few counts support this clone. The rearrangement links TRBV15 to TRBJ2-7; 12 bases map to TRBD2. The CDR3 runs 17 residues. The V gene end was trimmed by 0 bases and the J gene end by 2 bases; junction bases not matched to a gene: 5. Germline assignment: CDR1 LNHNV and CDR2 YYDKDF (reference sequence). This CDR3 is CATSREATSGSAYEQYF. For the CDR3, the DNA is TGTGCCACCAGCAGAGAGGCGACTAGCGGGAGTGCCTACGAGCAGTACTTC.

This clone was counted a single time. The chain uses TRBV7-2 and TRBJ2-6; possible D gene TRBD1, 6 bases. Trimming shortened V by 4 bases and J by 3 bases, and 13 bases separated the two germline ends. The germline gives CDR1 SGHTA, CDR2 FQGNSA. This CDR3 region has 16 residues. The CDR3 reads CASSSFRGGGANVLTF. The CDR3 bases are TGTGCCAGCAGCTCCTTCCGAGGGGGTGGGGCCAACGTCCTGACTTTC.

This clone was counted ten times or more. V gene TRBV27 combines with J gene TRBJ1-6, with TRBD1 matching 7 bases. Germline V gene data show CDR1 as MNHEY and CDR2 as SMNVEV (reference sequence). The CDR3 totals 13 residues. Unmatched junction bases numbered 3, after V lost 4 bases and J lost 9 bases. Here the CDR3 reads CASSYTGVSPLHF. CDR3 coding DNA: TGTGCCAGCAGTTACACAGGGGTTTCACCCCTCCACTTT.

This clone was observed a few times. V gene TRBV7-9 combines with J gene TRBJ2-5; D is ambiguous. This CDR3 region has 14 residues. Germline V CDR1 and CDR2: SEHNR, FQNEAQ (reference sequence). V lost 2 bases and J 5 bases, leaving 12 bases between the germline ends. This chain's CDR3 is CASSLSRSHETQYF. The CDR3 DNA sequence: TGTGCCAGCAGCTTAAGCCGATCCCATGAGACCCAGTACTTC.

The sample holds a few counts of this clone. The V gene is TRBV6-5, the J gene TRBJ1-1, with 8 nucleotides matching TRBD1. CDR3 length: 15 residues. J lost 3 bases, V lost 4 bases, and 7 bases had no gene match. Germline loops: CDR1 MNHEY, CDR2 SVGAGI. CDR3 in amino acids: CASSSQTGGDTEAFF. The CDR3 DNA follows: TGTGCCAGCAGTTCCCAAACAGGGGGGGACACTGAAGCTTTCTTT.

CDR3 sequence: CASSLPGLADTQYF. The CDR3 region has the DNA TGTGCCAGCAGCTTACCGGGACTAGCAGATACGCAGTATTTT. The V and J genes are TRBV5-5 and TRBJ2-3; 8 nucleotides line up with TRBD2. The germline CDR1 and CDR2 sequences are SGHKS and YYEKEE (reference sequence). This CDR3 contains 14 residues. V dropped 2 bases and J dropped 4; count of bases not matched to a gene: 3.

The chain recombines TRBV18 with TRBJ1-5; 8 positions match TRBD1. Germline V gene data show CDR1 as KGHSH and CDR2 as LQKENI. V shed 6 bases, J shed 2 bases, and the junction held 9 bases outside the gene matches. The CDR3 contains 16 residues. Written as DNA, the CDR3 is TGTGCCAGCTCGCTCCAACCGGGACAGGGCAATCAGCCCCAGCATTTT. This gives the protein CASSLQPGQGNQPQHF.

This chain links TRBV5-8 with TRBJ2-3; 7 bases fit TRBD2. This CDR3 has 13 residues. V shed 10 bases and J 1 base; nucleotides not matched to a gene: 6. Germline V lookup: CDR1 SGHTS, CDR2 YDEGEE. The CDR3, as DNA: TGTGCCGGGGAGGGGCCCCGCACAGATACGCAGTATTTT. Amino acids: CAGEGPRTDTQYF. The full variable domain, with the rest looked up from reference TRBV5-8 and TRBJ2-3, is EAGVTQSPTHLIKTRGQQATLRCSPISGHTSVYWYQQALGLGLQFLLWYDEGEERNRGNFPPRFSGRQFPNYSSELNVNALELEDSALYLCAGEGPRTDTQYFGPGTRLTVL.

The chain is built from TRBV10-2 and TRBJ2-7; tentatively, D is TRBD2 (5 bases). Germline V gene lookup returns CDR1 WSHSY and CDR2 SAAADI. The CDR3 runs 16 residues. V lost 0 bases, J lost 9 bases, and 21 bases lay in between. The CDR3 here is CASSESNRRGFRGQYF. The CDR3 region has the DNA TGCGCCAGCAGTGAGTCGAACCGGAGAGGGTTTCGCGGGCAGTACTTC.

This sequence joins TRBV12-5 and TRBJ2-1, with D possibly TRBD2 on 5 matching bases. Trimming removed 3 bases from V and 0 bases from J, with 6 bases in between. CDR1 LGHNT and CDR2 FRNRAP come from the germline V gene. The length of the CDR3 is 14 residues. CDR3 amino acids: CASGLGSSYNEQFF. The CDR3 coding sequence is TGTGCTAGTGGTTTAGGGAGCTCCTACAATGAGCAGTTCTTC.

V is TRBV19 and J is TRBJ2-3; D gene unclear. V was clipped by 5 bases and J by 2 bases, with 8 bases between them. This CDR3 contains 13 residues. The germline gives CDR1 LNHDA, CDR2 SQIVND (reference sequence). The CDR3 loop reads CASSEPSTDTQYF. CDR3 DNA: TGTGCCAGTAGTGAGCCCTCCACAGATACGCAGTATTTT.

This clone was detected only a few times. The chain links TRBV11-2 to TRBJ1-4; 9 nucleotides agree with TRBD1. CDR3 length equals 14 residues. The germline gives CDR1 SGHAT, CDR2 FQNNGV. Losses at the gene ends were 5 bases for V and 6 bases for J; bases not matched to a gene: 4. The CDR3: CASSPGQGYEKLFF. DNA of the CDR3: TGTGCCAGCAGCCCGGGACAGGGTTATGAAAAACTGTTTTTT. Filled out from reference TRBV11-2 and TRBJ1-4, the complete variable domain reads EAGVAQSPRYKIIEKRQSVAFWCNPISGHATLYWYQQILGQGPKLLIQFQNNGVVDDSQLPKDRFSAERLKGVDSTLKIQPAKLEDSAVYLCASSPGQGYEKLFFGSGTQLSVL.

The gene calls are TRBV6-5 and TRBJ1-4; D remains ambiguous. The V gene's germline CDR1 is MNHEY and CDR2 SVGAGI. The germline V and J ends were trimmed by 8 bases and 0 bases, with 10 bases remaining between them. This CDR3 is built from 14 residues. CDR3 amino acids: CASADGTTNEKLFF. The CDR3 coding sequence is TGTGCCAGCGCGGACGGGACAACTAATGAAAAACTGTTTTTT.

This rearrangement joins TRBV29-1 to TRBJ2-1; a weak D match, TRBD2 (6 bases). CDR3 length: 11 amino acids. The germline V gene encodes CDR1 SQVTM and CDR2 ANQGSEA. V was clipped by 6 bases and J by 12 bases, with 15 bases between them. The CDR3 sequence is CSVQDYPSQFF. The DNA for the CDR3 is TGCAGCGTCCAGGACTATCCCTCGCAGTTCTTC.

This clone has a handful of counts. This chain links TRBV7-2 with TRBJ2-7; 7 bases are shared with TRBD1. Germline V gives CDR1 SGHTA, CDR2 FQGNSA. Trimming took 5 bases from V and 4 from J; bases not matched to a gene: 8. The CDR3 consists of 14 residues. The DNA of the CDR3 is TGTGCCAGCAGCGGATCGGGGACAGCGTACGAGCAGTACTTC. Translated: CASSGSGTAYEQYF.

The V gene is TRBV5-1, the J gene TRBJ2-5; D might be TRBD1 (7 bases). There are 15 residues in the CDR3. Trimming took off 0 bases at V and 5 bases at J, with 14 bases between the two ends. Germline V CDR1 and CDR2: SGHRS, YFSETQ. CDR3 in amino acids: CASSLVLAGGETQYF. The CDR3 DNA follows: TGCGCCAGCAGCTTGGTGCTAGCAGGGGGGGAGACCCAGTACTTC.

The table lists this clone with many counts. The rearrangement joins TRBV3-1 (or the pseudogene TRBV3-2) to TRBJ1-2; 8 positions match TRBD1. The CDR3 is made up of 15 amino acids. CDR1 is LGHDT, CDR2 YNNKEL, per germline (reference sequence). V shed 1 base, J shed 4 bases, and the junction held 5 bases outside the gene matches. Here the CDR3 DNA reads TGTGCCAGCAGCCAAGTGGGACAGGACTTCTATGGCTACACCTTC. Translated: CASSQVGQDFYGYTF.

The V gene is TRBV28, the J gene TRBJ1-5; 8 bases align to TRBD1. With V trimmed by 6 bases and J by 8 bases, 9 bases remained unmatched. This CDR3 has 14 amino acids. Germline CDR1 is MDHEN and CDR2 is SYDVKM. CDR3 DNA: TGTGCCAGCAGCAGGGCAGGGGGCATGGAGCCCCAGCATTTT. It is translated as CASSRAGGMEPQHF.

The genes are TRBV19 and TRBJ2-3; possible D gene TRBD1, 7 bases. The V and J ends lost 3 bases and 0 bases respectively, with 10 bases between them. The CDR3 is 15 amino acids. The germline CDR1 and CDR2 sequences are LNHDA and SQIVND (reference sequence). In nucleotides, the CDR3 is TGTGCCAGTAGTATGGAGGGGGCCAGCACAGATACGCAGTATTTT. Translated, it gives CASSMEGASTDTQYF.

This clone was seen more than once but under ten times. The rearrangement joins TRBV7-2 to TRBJ2-5, with TRBD1 as a possible D gene (8 bases). Trimming pared 2 bases from V and 2 bases from J, leaving 15 bases between. CDR3 size: 16 residues. The germline V gene encodes CDR1 SGHTA and CDR2 FQGNSA. The CDR3 protein is CASSLSQGGFQETQYF. In nucleotides, the CDR3 is TGTGCCAGCAGCTTATCACAGGGGGGGTTTCAAGAGACCCAGTACTTC.